The 25 T cell receptor beta chains below all came from one sample that was sequenced in a study of human T cells and chemical hapten exposure. TCRdb processed the RACE reads anew with MiXCR; each CDR3 protein has one entry. The sample lists about 82,000 distinct CDR3 sequences, roughly 13% seen once, with 5.7% in the top ten. Time point given: patch test 3, about 24 weeks after DPC sensitization. Stated treatment: therapeutic diphenylcyclopropenone sensitization with weekly scalp DPC. The specimen was whole blood, collected in connection with sensitization to the hapten diphenylcyclopropenone (DPC). The receptors were sampled from a woman aged 45-60 years with alopecia areata. Some clones in this sample may be carry-over from other donors' samples.

The rearrangement joins TRBV10-3 to TRBJ1-2; 9 positions match TRBD1. CDR1 and CDR2 from the germline V gene are ENHRY and SYGVKD. The length of the CDR3 is 14 residues. Trimming cost V 6 bases and J 1 base; bases outside gene matches: 3. CDR3 coding DNA: TGTGCCATCAGGGGGACAGGGATTAACTATGGCTACACCTTC. This translates into CAIRGTGINYGYTF.

In its sample, this clonotype was seen a few times. The chain joins TRBV29-1 to TRBJ2-1, with 7 nucleotides matching TRBD1. CDR3 length: 14 amino acids. The ends lost 7 bases at V and 8 bases at J; junction bases unmatched: 14. CDR1 and CDR2 (germline): SQVTM, ANQGSEA. Here the CDR3 reads CSATGQVKTYEQFF. The DNA for the CDR3 is TGCAGCGCCACTGGACAGGTTAAGACCTATGAGCAGTTCTTC.

This clonotype has a count of ten or more. V is TRBV6-1 and J is TRBJ2-3, with 10 positions matching TRBD2. V trimming: 3 bases; J trimming: 0 bases; junction bases outside the gene matches: 9. Germline CDR1 is MNHNS and CDR2 is SASEGT. The CDR3 length is 18 residues. The CDR3 spells CASSDKVAGGTSTDTQYF. CDR3 DNA: TGTGCCAGCAGTGATAAGGTAGCGGGAGGCACTAGCACAGATACGCAGTATTTT.

The chain has TRBV9 and TRBJ2-7, with D possibly being TRBD1 or TRBD2 (5 bases each). This CDR3 has 14 residues. The V gene lost 3 bases and the J gene lost 2 bases, with 12 bases spanning the gap. CDR1 and CDR2 from the germline V gene are SGDLS and YYNGEE. CDR3 DNA sequence: TGTGCCAGCAGCGCCGGGACGGAGGCCTACGAGCAGTACTTC. Residues: CASSAGTEAYEQYF.

This clonotype occurred a few times. The V call is TRBV5-4, the J call TRBJ1-1; maybe TRBD1 (5 bases). Trimming took 2 bases from V and 2 from J, leaving 13 bases between them. CDR1 and CDR2 (germline): SGHNT, YYREEE (reference sequence). The CDR3 runs to 15 residues. For the CDR3, the DNA is TGTGCCAGCAGCTTAGAAGGGGCGCGAAACACTGAAGCTTTCTTT. Translated: CASSLEGARNTEAFF. Using reference TRBV5-4 and TRBJ1-1 for the parts outside the CDR3, the full variable domain is ETGVTQSPTHLIKTRGQQVTLRCSSQSGHNTVSWYQQALGQGPQFIFQYYREEENGRGNFPPRFSGLQFPNYSSELNVNALELDDSALYLCASSLEGARNTEAFFGQGTRLTVV.

In this sample, this clonotype turned up a few times. This chain uses TRBV18 with TRBJ2-1; 8 bases align to TRBD2. CDR1 is KGHSH and CDR2 is LQKENI in the germline V gene. There are 17 residues in the CDR3. The ends lost 4 bases at V and 5 bases at J; junction bases unmatched: 13. This chain's CDR3 is CASSRDELAEIHNEQFF. CDR3 nucleotide sequence: TGTGCCAGCTCACGGGACGAACTAGCGGAGATCCACAATGAGCAGTTCTTC.

The V call is TRBV18, the J call TRBJ2-1; D possibly matches TRBD1 or TRBD2 (6 bases each). The V end lost 4 bases, the J end lost 0 bases, and 16 bases lay between the germline ends. The CDR3 is 17 amino acids. The V gene's germline CDR1 is KGHSH and CDR2 LQKENI. For the CDR3, the DNA is TGTGCCAGCTCACTTTTGGGGGCGGGGAGCTCCTACAATGAGCAGTTCTTC. Encoded protein: CASSLLGAGSSYNEQFF. Full variable domain (rest looked up from reference TRBV18 and TRBJ2-1): NAGVMQNPRHLVRRRGQEARLRCSPMKGHSHVYWYRQLPEEGLKFMVYLQKENIIDESGMPKERFSAEFPKEGPSILRIQQVVRGDSAAYFCASSLLGAGSSYNEQFFGPGTRLTVL.

This clonotype was seen repeatedly, ten times or more. J is TRBJ2-1 and V is TRBV2, with a possible D match to TRBD2 (5 bases). With 7 bases removed from V and 9 bases from J, the gap between germline ends came to 19 bases. In germline, CDR1 is SNHLY, CDR2 FYNNEI. CDR3 length equals 14 residues. The chain's CDR3 is CASIERELGSEQFF. The CDR3 DNA reads as TGTGCCAGCATCGAACGGGAATTAGGGAGTGAGCAGTTCTTC.

CDR3 protein: CASSSRTLHF. The CDR3 DNA follows: TGCGCCAGCAGCTCGAGGACCCTCCACTTT. The rearrangement uses TRBV5-1 and TRBJ1-6, with unresolved D. V gave up 3 bases and J gave up 14 bases, with 6 bases separating them. Germline CDR1 is SGHRS and CDR2 is YFSETQ. The CDR3 sequence is 10 residues long.

This chain links TRBV2 with TRBJ1-1; 7 bases are a match to TRBD1. The CDR3 is 14 amino acids. Germline V CDR1 and CDR2: SNHLY, FYNNEI. Trimming at V came to 7 bases and at J to 1 base, leaving 6 bases not matched to a gene. Here the CDR3 DNA reads TGTGCCAGCAAGTCGAGGGGGCAGAACACTGAAGCTTTCTTT. It specifies CASKSRGQNTEAFF.

This clonotype came up once. V is TRBV5-1 and J is TRBJ2-3; TRBD1 or TRBD2 may be the D gene (5 bases each). Per the germline V gene, CDR1 is SGHRS and CDR2 is YFSETQ. The CDR3 extends over 14 amino acids. Trimming took off 6 bases at V and 4 bases at J, with 15 bases between the two ends. The CDR3 reads CASTRDLGADTQYF. CDR3 sequence (DNA): TGCGCCAGCACTAGGGACCTGGGAGCAGATACGCAGTATTTT.

In its sample, this clonotype was seen a few times. The chain joins TRBV12-3 or TRBV12-4 to TRBJ1-3; 7 bases are shared with TRBD1. The CDR3 is made up of 16 amino acids. V shed 9 bases and J 0 bases; nucleotides not matched to a gene: 11. The CDR3 nucleotides read TGTGCCAGTCGGACAGGCACCTGGGGCTCTGGAAACACCATATATTTT. As protein: CASRTGTWGSGNTIYF.

This clonotype was observed a few times. This chain connects TRBV6-1 to TRBJ1-5, with D uncertain. CDR3 length equals 15 residues. Trimming pared 2 bases from V and 0 bases from J, leaving 8 bases between. The germline gives CDR1 MNHNS, CDR2 SASEGT. In nucleotides, the CDR3 is TGTGCCAGCAGTGAACTCCGGATTAGCAATCAGCCCCAGCATTTT. It codes for CASSELRISNQPQHF.

This clonotype occurred many times. The chain employs TRBV27 and TRBJ1-1; D may be TRBD1 (5 bases). This CDR3 region has 17 residues. V dropped 5 bases and J dropped 0 bases, with 19 bases sitting between them. CDR1 is MNHEY and CDR2 is SMNVEV in the germline V gene (reference sequence). The CDR3: CASSPIAGWSMNTEAFF. The CDR3 DNA sequence: TGTGCCAGCAGTCCCATAGCAGGGTGGTCAATGAACACTGAAGCTTTCTTT.

This clonotype was observed a few times. In nucleotides, the CDR3 is TGCAGCGTTGTTGCAGGGACACCCTACGAGCAGTACTTC. The encoded protein is CSVVAGTPYEQYF. The chain employs TRBV29-1 and TRBJ2-7, with TRBD1 as a possible D gene (6 bases). The V gene's germline CDR1 is SQVTM and CDR2 ANQGSEA. Trimming shortened V by 4 bases and J by 2 bases, and 12 bases separated the two germline ends. The CDR3 has 13 residues.

This clonotype was seen a few times. As DNA, the CDR3 is TGTGCCAGCTCACCAGAGACAGGGGCTACTGGAAACACCATATATTTT. Amino acids: CASSPETGATGNTIYF. The chain is built from TRBV18 and TRBJ1-3; 8 nucleotides align to TRBD1. The V segment lost 2 bases and the J segment 2 bases; nucleotides outside the gene matches: 5. Germline assignment: CDR1 KGHSH and CDR2 LQKENI. The CDR3 has 16 amino acids.

A few counts support this clonotype. The gene calls are TRBV2 and TRBJ2-1; D is perhaps TRBD2 (7 bases). This CDR3 comprises 15 residues. Deletions cut 2 bases from V and 5 bases from J, with 13 bases between. Germline CDR1 SNHLY, CDR2 FYNNEI. The CDR3 loop is CASSEIEGGDNEQFF. For the CDR3, the DNA is TGTGCCAGCAGTGAAATTGAGGGGGGGGACAATGAGCAGTTCTTC. The variable domain in full, with the rest retrieved from reference TRBV2 and TRBJ2-1, is EPEVTQTPSHQVTQMGQEVILRCVPISNHLYFYWYRQILGQKVEFLVSFYNNEISEKSEIFDDQFSVERPDGSNFTLKIRSTKLEDSAMYFCASSEIEGGDNEQFFGPGTRLTVL.

Only a few counts were recorded for this clonotype. The V call is TRBV15, the J call TRBJ1-5; unclear D gene. The CDR3 has 15 amino acids. Deletions cut 0 bases from V and 3 bases from J, with 9 bases between. Germline V gives CDR1 LNHNV, CDR2 YYDKDF (reference sequence). CDR3 sequence: CATSRDPTVNQPQHF. CDR3 DNA sequence: TGTGCCACCAGCAGAGATCCCACAGTCAATCAGCCCCAGCATTTT.

This clonotype was counted at least ten times. The J gene is TRBJ2-1, the V gene TRBV7-8; 15 bases line up with TRBD2. This CDR3 is built from 18 residues. V lost 3 bases, J lost 9 bases, and 12 bases stayed unmatched. CDR1 and CDR2 (germline): SGHVS, FQNEAQ. The CDR3 protein is CASSFRTSGRADYGEQFF. DNA of the CDR3: TGTGCCAGCAGCTTTCGGACTAGCGGGAGGGCCGATTACGGTGAGCAGTTCTTC.

This clonotype has a count of ten or more. The chain uses TRBV6-6 and TRBJ1-2; D is unresolved. This CDR3 region has 11 residues. Trimming took off 8 bases at V and 1 base at J, with 5 bases between the two ends. CDR1 MNHNY and CDR2 SVGAGI come from the germline V gene (reference sequence). CDR3 amino acids: CASEDNYGYTF. The CDR3 DNA sequence: TGTGCCAGCGAGGATAACTATGGCTACACCTTC.

V usage is TRBV29-1 and J usage is TRBJ2-5; no firm D call. V was trimmed by 0 bases and J by 4 bases, leaving 9 bases between them. Germline CDR1 is SQVTM and CDR2 is ANQGSEA. This CDR3 is 13 amino acids long. The CDR3 sequence: CSVEDSIGETQYF. The DNA of the CDR3 is TGCAGCGTTGAAGATTCGATTGGAGAGACCCAGTACTTC.

This clonotype was seen ten or more times. The chain carries TRBV12-3 or TRBV12-4 and TRBJ2-3; no firm D call. This CDR3 contains 13 residues. Trimming pared 3 bases from V and 5 bases from J, leaving 9 bases between. The CDR3 protein is CASSLLTRDTQYF. The CDR3 region has the DNA TGTGCCAGCAGTTTGTTGACTCGAGATACGCAGTATTTT.

CDR3 sequence: CASSQVGMGRGNTEAFF. The CDR3 bases are TGTGCCAGCAGCCAAGTGGGTATGGGCAGAGGGAACACTGAAGCTTTCTTT. The chain employs TRBV3-1 and TRBJ1-1; D gene ambiguous. There are 17 residues in the CDR3. V shed 1 base and J shed 1 base, with 16 bases lying between them. Germline V gene sequence: CDR1 LGHDT, CDR2 YNNKEL (reference sequence).

This clonotype was observed many times. The CDR3 DNA is TGTGCCAGCAGCTGGGGACAAGCTAACTATGGCTACACCTTC. As protein: CASSWGQANYGYTF. The genes are TRBV7-8 and TRBJ1-2, with a possible D match to TRBD1 (6 bases). The V gene lost 4 bases and the J gene lost 0 bases, with 9 bases spanning the gap. Germline CDR1 and CDR2: SGHVS and FQNEAQ. This CDR3 is built from 14 residues.

The sample holds many counts of this clonotype. The chain uses TRBV20-1 and TRBJ2-7; 10 bases align to TRBD2. Germline V gene data show CDR1 as DFQATT and CDR2 as SNEGSKA (reference sequence). V shed 5 bases, J shed 5 bases, and the junction held 6 bases outside the gene matches. The CDR3 spans 13 residues. In nucleotides, the CDR3 is TGCAGTGCTCGCCCTAGCGGGAGACACGAGCAGTACTTC. It translates to CSARPSGRHEQYF.